The 27 T cell receptor beta chains listed next were all sequenced from one sample in a study of neurological immune-mediated disorders. MiXCR, run by TCRdb on the 5' RACE reads, gives a single entry per CDR3 protein. The sample contains 35,000 to 40,000 distinct CDR3 sequences, approximately 10% of which appear only once. The sample comprised CD4+ T cells from blood. Receptor source: a woman aged 25 to 39 with HTLV-1-associated myelopathy (HAM/TSP).

This clonotype rates as medium-sized. This chain uses TRBV7-8 with TRBJ2-2, with 10 bases fitting TRBD1. CDR1 is SGHVS and CDR2 is FQNEAQ in the germline V gene. The J segment lost 3 bases and the V segment lost 3 bases, leaving 4 bases of the junction unmatched. The CDR3 runs 16 residues. DNA of the CDR3: TGTGCCAGCAGCTTCAGACAGGGGGCGGACACCGGGGAGCTGTTTTTT. This sequence encodes CASSFRQGADTGELFF.

The V call is TRBV5-5, the J call TRBJ2-5, with 7 bases matching TRBD2. The CDR3 is 16 amino acids. V gave up 3 bases and J gave up 5 bases; unmatched junction bases: 13. Germline-derived CDR1 and CDR2 are SGHKS and YYEKEE (reference sequence). This CDR3 reads CASSWGSGIRGETQYF. In DNA form, the CDR3 reads TGTGCCAGCAGCTGGGGGAGCGGGATTCGCGGTGAGACCCAGTACTTC.

Many counts were recorded for this clonotype. This sequence joins TRBV5-1 and TRBJ1-6, with a tentative D call TRBD1 (5 bases). Germline V lookup: CDR1 SGHRS, CDR2 YFSETQ. The V and J ends lost 2 bases and 9 bases respectively, with 15 bases between them. The CDR3 is 15 residues long. The CDR3 region has the DNA TGCGCCAGCAGCTTAACGACGGGGGGTGGTTCACCCCTCCACTTT. This gives the protein CASSLTTGGGSPLHF.

This clonotype was found many times. V is TRBV21-1 and J is TRBJ2-1; the table's D call of TRBD1 was not tested on the DNA. TRBV21-1 is annotated as a pseudogene. The CDR3 is 15 residues long. The CDR3 DNA reads TGTGCCACCCTTCCCTCGGGATCCGCCTACAATGAGCAGTTCTTC. Translation gives CATLPSGSAYNEQFF.

This clonotype was counted many times. This chain links TRBV6-6 with TRBJ1-2; 11 bases agree with TRBD1. The CDR3 contains 16 residues. V shed 2 bases and J 8 bases; nucleotides not matched to a gene: 10. Germline V CDR1 and CDR2: MNHNY, SVGAGI (reference sequence). The CDR3 protein is CASSYPSDRGPRGYTF. CDR3 coding DNA: TGTGCCAGCAGTTACCCCTCGGACAGGGGGCCGCGGGGCTACACCTTC.

This clonotype was picked up many times. The rearrangement uses TRBV7-2 and TRBJ2-3, with 9 bases fitting TRBD2. Germline V gene data show CDR1 as SGHTA and CDR2 as FQGNSA. V was pared by 5 bases and J by 11 bases, with 8 bases of the junction left unmatched. The CDR3 contains 13 residues. The CDR3 DNA reads as TGTGCCAGCAGCGAGATTAGCGGGGGCGTGCAGTATTTT. Translating it yields CASSEISGGVQYF.

V usage is TRBV20-1 and J usage is TRBJ2-7; D not resolved. The CDR3 extends over 12 amino acids. The V end lost 6 bases, the J end lost 7 bases, and 16 bases lay between the germline ends. Germline V gene data show CDR1 as DFQATT and CDR2 as SNEGSKA (reference sequence). CDR3: CSAIKGVSEQYF. The CDR3 DNA is TGCAGTGCCATCAAAGGAGTAAGTGAGCAGTACTTC.

This clonotype was seen repeatedly, ten times or more. The J gene is TRBJ1-2, the V gene TRBV19, with 7 bases that match TRBD1. Germline values: CDR1 LNHDA, CDR2 SQIVND (reference sequence). The CDR3 loop spans 15 amino acids. V trimming: 3 bases; J trimming: 2 bases; junction bases outside the gene matches: 6. DNA for the CDR3: TGTGCCAGTAGTATCCACAGGGGAAGCAACTATGGCTACACCTTC. Translated, it gives CASSIHRGSNYGYTF.

On this clonotype itself: A much more abundant neighbour one base away suggests this may be a read error. The rearrangement joins TRBV6-1 to TRBJ1-5; D possibly corresponds to TRBD1 (5 bases). The CDR3 covers 12 residues. Germline V gives CDR1 MNHNS, CDR2 SASEGT. CDR3 protein: CAGSGRNQTQHF. The CDR3 DNA sequence: TGTGCCGGATCGGGACGAAATCAGACCCAGCATTTT.

This clonotype has at least ten counts. This chain uses TRBV20-1 with TRBJ2-1; 10 bases align to TRBD1. Germline CDR1 DFQATT, CDR2 SNEGSKA (reference sequence). The CDR3 length is 13 residues. This chain's CDR3 is CRPTGGAGNEQFF. The CDR3 nucleotides read TGCAGGCCGACAGGGGGCGCGGGCAATGAGCAGTTCTTC.

This clonotype was counted at least ten times. The chain uses TRBV7-6 and TRBJ1-2; 12 bases align to TRBD1. CDR1 is SGHVS and CDR2 is FNYEAQ in the germline V gene. V was clipped by 2 bases and J by 3 bases; unmatched bases: 10. This CDR3 spans 18 amino acids. CDR3 protein: CASSLRGTGGRADYGYTF. Written as DNA, the CDR3 is TGTGCCAGCAGCTTACGTGGGACAGGGGGCAGGGCAGACTATGGCTACACCTTC.

This clonotype is labeled as medium-sized (0.01 to 0.1%). The V and J genes are TRBV11-2 and TRBJ2-2; possibly TRBD1 or TRBD2 for D (5 bases each). Germline V lookup: CDR1 SGHAT, CDR2 FQNNGV. The CDR3 contains 13 residues. V shed 10 bases and J shed 5 bases, with 14 bases lying between them. Here the CDR3 reads CATSHRRTGELFF. CDR3 nucleotide sequence: TGTGCCACCTCCCACAGGAGGACCGGGGAGCTGTTTTTT.

The rearrangement uses TRBV11-2 and TRBJ2-7; 8 bases are shared with TRBD1. This CDR3 spans 16 amino acids. V shed 7 bases and J 5 bases; nucleotides not matched to a gene: 16. The germline V gene has CDR1 SGHAT and CDR2 FQNNGV. The DNA for the CDR3 is TGTGCCAGCACCCCAGCAGTGAGGACAGGGATCAACGAGCAGTACTTC. This gives the protein CASTPAVRTGINEQYF.

The chain couples TRBV7-9 to TRBJ1-6, with D maybe TRBD1 (5 bases). Germline-derived CDR1 and CDR2 are SEHNR and FQNEAQ (reference sequence). The CDR3 totals 17 residues. V was clipped by 1 base and J by 16 bases, with 26 bases between them. CDR3 coding DNA: TGTGCCAGCAGCTTAGGACGTCTTCGCGACATACAGGACGATCTCCACTTT. It specifies CASSLGRLRDIQDDLHF.

This clonotype was recorded at least ten times. The chain uses TRBV7-9 and TRBJ2-1, with D unresolved. Germline V gives CDR1 SEHNR, CDR2 FQNEAQ (reference sequence). V dropped 5 bases and J dropped 0 bases, with 8 bases sitting between them. The CDR3 is made up of 14 amino acids. CDR3: CASSTADSYNEQFF. CDR3 nucleotides: TGTGCCAGCAGCACAGCAGACTCCTACAATGAGCAGTTCTTC.

This clonotype was counted many times. V usage is TRBV7-9 and J usage is TRBJ1-2; TRBD1 matches at 11 bases. CDR3 length equals 16 residues. The V gene's germline CDR1 is SEHNR and CDR2 FQNEAQ (reference sequence). With V trimmed by 4 bases and J by 3 bases, 7 bases remained unmatched. This CDR3 is CASSSGTGGRDYGYTF. The CDR3 DNA follows: TGTGCCAGCAGCTCCGGGACAGGGGGACGTGACTATGGCTACACCTTC.

This clonotype has ten or more counts. The chain combines TRBV10-3 with TRBJ1-6; tentatively, D is TRBD1 (5 bases). CDR1 is ENHRY, CDR2 SYGVKD, per germline. This CDR3 is 15 amino acids long. V lost 2 bases to trimming and J lost 12 bases, with 17 bases between them. The CDR3 nucleotides read TGTGCCATCAGTGAGGTGGCAGTCCTTAGGGGACCCCTCCACTTT. This encodes CAISEVAVLRGPLHF.

This clonotype appeared many times. This chain connects TRBV30 to TRBJ1-3; no reliable D call. The CDR3 runs 14 residues. V was shortened by 5 bases and J by 2 bases, with 13 bases between the two germline ends. Germline V gene data show CDR1 as GTSNPN and CDR2 as SVGIG (reference sequence). The CDR3 reads CAWETVRPGNTIYF. The CDR3 nucleotides are TGTGCCTGGGAAACGGTACGCCCTGGAAACACCATATATTTT.

A single count supports this clonotype. A read error is possible here, since a much larger clone lies one base away. The chain carries TRBV7-9 and TRBJ2-5; 8 nucleotides agree with TRBD2. The germline V gene has CDR1 SEHNR and CDR2 FQNEAQ (reference sequence). CDR3 length: 16 amino acids. Germline trimming cut 5 bases from V and 3 bases from J; bases unmatched to any gene: 11. The CDR3 DNA follows: TGTGCCAGCAGCCAAGAGCGGGGGAAGCTTGAAGAGACCCAGTACTTC. Protein product: CASSQERGKLEETQYF.

The sample holds many counts of this clonotype. This chain joins TRBV19 and TRBJ1-2; D perhaps matches TRBD1 (5 bases). The V gene's germline CDR1 is LNHDA and CDR2 SQIVND (reference sequence). This CDR3 region has 9 residues. The V end lost 10 bases, the J end lost 8 bases, and 8 bases lay between the germline ends. The CDR3 sequence: CATGPGYTF. The CDR3 DNA sequence: TGTGCCACAGGGCCCGGCTACACCTTC.

This clonotype was recorded many times. The rearrangement links TRBV18 to TRBJ1-3; TRBD1 matches 10 bases. V lost 4 bases and J lost 2; bases outside the gene matches: 2. CDR1 KGHSH and CDR2 LQKENI come from the germline V gene. The CDR3 loop spans 15 amino acids. CDR3 in amino acids: CASSRDRGPGNTIYF. CDR3 bases: TGTGCCAGCTCACGTGACAGGGGGCCTGGAAACACCATATATTTT.

This chain's CDR3 is CASSVTGGYNEQFF. CDR3 DNA sequence: TGTGCCAGCAGCGTCACAGGGGGCTACAATGAGCAGTTCTTC. This chain connects TRBV9 to TRBJ2-1, with 8 bases matching TRBD1. The CDR3 contains 14 residues. Germline V gene sequence: CDR1 SGDLS, CDR2 YYNGEE. The ends lost 2 bases at V and 3 bases at J; junction bases unmatched: 1.

This clonotype occurred many times. The chain couples TRBV29-1 to TRBJ2-1, with 11 bases that match TRBD2. Trimming at V came to 8 bases and at J to 5 bases, leaving 5 bases not matched to a gene. Germline V gene sequence: CDR1 SQVTM, CDR2 ANQGSEA. The CDR3 runs 13 residues. The CDR3, as DNA: TGCAGCTCACTAGCGGGGGCCAACAATGAGCAGTTCTTC. This sequence encodes CSSLAGANNEQFF.

This clonotype has just a few counts. The chain combines TRBV2 with TRBJ2-2, with 7 bases that match TRBD1. Trimming took 4 bases from V and 1 from J; bases not matched to a gene: 3. Germline CDR1 SNHLY, CDR2 FYNNEI. This CDR3 has 15 amino acids. This chain's CDR3 is CASSAQGENTGELFF. The CDR3 DNA sequence: TGTGCCAGCAGTGCCCAGGGGGAGAACACCGGGGAGCTGTTTTTT. Variable domain in full (rest from reference TRBV2 and TRBJ2-2): EPEVTQTPSHQVTQMGQEVILRCVPISNHLYFYWYRQILGQKVEFLVSFYNNEISEKSEIFDDQFSVERPDGSNFTLKIRSTKLEDSAMYFCASSAQGENTGELFFGEGSRLTVL.

Many counts were recorded for this clonotype. The V call is TRBV29-1, the J call TRBJ1-1, with D perhaps TRBD1 (5 bases). There are 14 residues in the CDR3. The germline gives CDR1 SQVTM, CDR2 ANQGSEA. Deletions cut 4 bases from V and 2 bases from J, with 14 bases between. Written as DNA, the CDR3 is TGCAGCGTTGCTCGTGGGGGTGACAACACTGAAGCTTTCTTT. This sequence encodes CSVARGGDNTEAFF.

This clonotype has at least ten counts. This sequence joins TRBV2 and TRBJ2-4; D tentatively reads TRBD1 or TRBD2 (6 bases each). The germline V and J ends were trimmed by 10 bases and 0 bases, with 16 bases remaining between them. Germline V CDR1 and CDR2: SNHLY, FYNNEI. The CDR3 sequence is 15 residues long. The CDR3 bases are TGTGCCACCCGTCAACAGGGACTAGCCAAAAACATTCAGTACTTC. Protein product: CATRQQGLAKNIQYF.

This clonotype has a count of ten or more. The gene calls are TRBV7-2 and TRBJ1-2, with TRBD1 as a possible D gene (6 bases). CDR3 length: 13 amino acids. Deletions cut 5 bases from V and 8 bases from J, with 15 bases between. The germline V gene has CDR1 SGHTA and CDR2 FQGNSA. CDR3 sequence (DNA): TGTGCCAGCAGCGAAACAGGGATGGGCGGCTACACCTTC. Its translation is CASSETGMGGYTF.